This T cell receptor beta chain was identified in a study of blood T cell repertoires in COVID-19. The overall study: Nucleic acid was either cDNA or gDNA, and it came from T cells, B-cell-depleted T cells, or PBMCs.

Looked up from germline, CDR1 is MNHEY and CDR2 is SMNVEV (reference sequence). This CDR3 contains 16 residues. Trimming cost V 8 bases and J 4 bases; bases outside gene matches: 12. Seattle's enrolled individuals joined amid active infection and were then monitored longitudinally. Per the study methods: Estimation of nucleated cell counts was performed using reference gene primer amplification. Measured with immunoSEQ multiplex PCR; TCRdb has only the in-frame clones, and not every one. D and trimming come from the DNA, and the V and J calls and clone size come from that table. The sample carries about 160,000 clones, around 82% recorded once.

Sequences were obtained from peripheral blood. The gene calls are TRBV27 and TRBJ1-2; 11 nucleotides line up with TRBD1. The sequence was obtained from a woman in her thirties or forties with COVID-19, enrolled during active disease. The CDR3 here is CASADFIGQGAYGYTF. CDR3 in DNA: TGTGCCAGCGCTGACTTCATTGGACAGGGGGCCTATGGCTACACCTTC.